These 17 T cell receptor beta chains were all obtained from the same sample, sequenced in a study of shared clonotypes between healthy human individuals. TCRdb's table, derived via immunoSEQ multiplex PCR, lists solely in-frame clones and lacks some. The table includes about 460,000 clones, over 60% detected once. The sequencing input was PBMCs. These receptor sequences come from a woman in her thirties or forties in good health. Some clones in this sample may be carry-over from other donors' samples.

This chain uses TRBV29-1 with TRBJ1-2; 8 bases are shared with TRBD1. This CDR3 is built from 11 residues. Germline assignment: CDR1 SQVTM and CDR2 ANQGSEA. V shed 6 bases, J shed 8 bases, and the junction held 5 bases outside the gene matches. The CDR3 coding sequence is TGCAGCGTGGACAGGGACAGGGGCTACACCTTC. Amino acids: CSVDRDRGYTF.

The J gene is TRBJ1-2, the V gene TRBV7-9; no definite D call. The CDR3 totals 14 residues. Germline CDR1 reads SEHNR; CDR2 reads FQNEAQ (reference sequence). Trimming cost V 8 bases and J 5 bases, with 18 bases left between them. This chain's CDR3 is CASRAPQTLYGYTF. The CDR3 region has the DNA TGTGCCAGCCGCGCCCCCCAAACTTTATATGGCTACACCTTC.

The chain links TRBV6-5 to TRBJ2-7, with D hard to call. V lost 0 bases to trimming and J lost 0 bases, with 9 bases between them. The CDR3 extends over 15 amino acids. Germline assignment: CDR1 MNHEY and CDR2 SVGAGI. In nucleotides, the CDR3 is TGTGCCAGCAGTTACTCGGCGGTAAGCTCCTACGAGCAGTACTTC. Translating gives CASSYSAVSSYEQYF.

The V and J genes are TRBV30 and TRBJ2-1; 7 bases are shared with TRBD1. The CDR3 is 16 residues long. After removal of 0 bases from V and 3 bases from J, the junction contained 8 bases not matched to a gene. Germline CDR1 GTSNPN, CDR2 SVGIG (reference sequence). The CDR3 DNA is TGTGCCTGGAGTGTTCCGCGACAGGGTTACTACAATGAGCAGTTCTTC. Encoded protein: CAWSVPRQGYYNEQFF.

J is TRBJ1-5 and V is TRBV4-3; a weak D match, TRBD1 (5 bases). Trimming took off 0 bases at V and 3 bases at J, with 9 bases between the two ends. The CDR3 runs to 15 residues. Germline lookup yields CDR1 LGHNA and CDR2 YSLEER. In DNA form, the CDR3 reads TGCGCCAGCAGCCAAGACGGGACCCCCAATCAGCCCCAGCATTTT. Translated: CASSQDGTPNQPQHF.

The chain uses TRBV29-1 and TRBJ2-1; the D gene could be TRBD1 or TRBD2 (5 bases each). Trimming stripped 5 bases from V and 5 bases from J, with 19 bases between. The V gene's germline CDR1 is SQVTM and CDR2 ANQGSEA. The CDR3 loop spans 15 amino acids. As DNA, the CDR3 is TGCAGCGTTATATGGGGGTCCTCCTACAACAATGAGCAGTTCTTC. Amino acid sequence: CSVIWGSSYNNEQFF.

J is TRBJ1-1 and V is TRBV10-3, with a tentative D call TRBD1 (5 bases). Trimming took off 4 bases at V and 1 base at J, with 7 bases between the two ends. There are 13 residues in the CDR3. Germline CDR1 is ENHRY and CDR2 is SYGVKD. The DNA of the CDR3 is TGTGCCATCAGTGGGACAACGAACACTGAAGCTTTCTTT. Protein product: CAISGTTNTEAFF.

J is TRBJ2-1 and V is TRBV6-1; the D is unclear. The V gene lost 2 bases and the J gene lost 3 bases, with 14 bases spanning the gap. The CDR3 extends over 16 amino acids. Germline V gene lookup returns CDR1 MNHNS and CDR2 SASEGT. Here the CDR3 reads CASSELPASSYNEQFF. The DNA for the CDR3 is TGTGCCAGCAGTGAATTACCAGCGAGTAGCTACAATGAGCAGTTCTTC.

A remark on this clone: With a much larger clone just one base away, this may be a read error. At the DNA level, this CDR3 is encoded by other sequences in the same sample as well. CDR3 nucleotides: TGTGCCACCAGCGGAGTCGCAGGAGGGTCAGGTACGCAGTATTTT. Translation: CATSGVAGGSGTQYF. The chain uses TRBV15 and TRBJ2-3, with D possibly matching TRBD2 (6 bases). V was clipped by 5 bases and J by 8 bases, with 20 bases between them. The CDR3 is 15 amino acids. Germline CDR1 is LNHNV and CDR2 is YYDKDF (reference sequence).

The genes are TRBV5-1 and TRBJ2-1, with D perhaps TRBD1 (6 bases). The length of the CDR3 is 15 residues. Trimming pared 4 bases from V and 8 bases from J, leaving 19 bases between. In germline, CDR1 is SGHRS, CDR2 YFSETQ. The CDR3, as DNA: TGCGCCAGCAGCACACAGGGTAAAGCGAGCGATGAGCAGTTCTTC. Its protein is CASSTQGKASDEQFF.

This clone was detected only a few times. This could be a read error, since a much larger clone is one nucleotide away. The chain carries TRBV11-2 and TRBJ2-7; the match to TRBD2 covers 10 bases. CDR1 is SGHAT, CDR2 FQNNGV, per germline. The CDR3 length is 15 residues. CDR3 amino acids: CAGSPAGGRSYEQYF. The CDR3 DNA reads as TGTGCCGGCAGCCCAGCGGGGGGGCGATCCTACGAGCAGTACTTC.

Remarks on this clone: This may come from a read error, since a much larger clone is one base off. The gene calls are TRBV7-2 and TRBJ2-7, with TRBD2 identical over 8 bases. V dropped 4 bases and J dropped 2; count of bases not matched to a gene: 1. The CDR3 runs 13 residues. The germline CDR1 and CDR2 sequences are SGHTA and FQGNSA. CDR3 bases: TGTGCCAGCAGCTGGACTAGCACCTACGAGCAGTACTTC. It codes for CASSWTSTYEQYF.

Turning to this clone: A far larger clone is a single base away, which makes a read error likely. This chain connects TRBV7-3 to TRBJ1-1; perhaps TRBD1 as D (6 bases). Per the germline V gene, CDR1 is SGHTA and CDR2 is FQGTGA. V dropped 4 bases and J dropped 1 base, with 7 bases sitting between them. CDR3 length: 13 amino acids. For the CDR3, the DNA is TGTGCCAGCAGCTCACAGGGGAACACTGAAGCTTTCTTT. Amino acids: CASSSQGNTEAFF.

This rearrangement joins TRBV28 to TRBJ2-7, with TRBD2 matching 12 bases. This CDR3 region has 16 residues. In germline, CDR1 is MDHEN, CDR2 SYDVKM. The V and J ends lost 2 bases and 6 bases, in that order; junction bases with no gene match: 8. CDR3 coding DNA: TGTGCCAGCAGTTTAGGACTAGCGGGACTCAAAGGCGAGCAGTACTTC. It translates to CASSLGLAGLKGEQYF.

This chain uses TRBV4-2 with TRBJ1-5; D unresolved. The CDR3 is 15 residues long. The ends were cut back, 0 bases at V and 0 bases at J, with 6 bases in the middle. Per germline, CDR1 LGHNA and CDR2 YNFKEQ. CDR3: CASSQDSISNQPQHF. The CDR3 DNA is TGTGCCAGCAGCCAAGATAGTATTAGCAATCAGCCCCAGCATTTT.

The V call is TRBV27, the J call TRBJ2-7; 12 nucleotides line up with TRBD2. The germline V gene encodes CDR1 MNHEY and CDR2 SMNVEV (reference sequence). The CDR3 length is 15 residues. Trimming cost V 6 bases and J 5 bases; bases outside gene matches: 8. As DNA, the CDR3 is TGTGCCAGCAGCCCCCAACTAGCGGGAGGACACGAGCAGTACTTC. Its translation is CASSPQLAGGHEQYF.

This chain joins TRBV30 and TRBJ1-5; D not resolved. The germline V gene has CDR1 GTSNPN and CDR2 SVGIG (reference sequence). CDR3 length: 13 residues. Trimming stripped 3 bases from V and 3 bases from J, with 9 bases between. DNA for the CDR3: TGTGCCTGGAGGGGCCGTTCCAATCAGCCCCAGCATTTT. Its translation: CAWRGRSNQPQHF.